The clone carrying this TCR beta chain was picked up many times. Authors' processing steps: Counts of nucleated cells, estimated from reference gene primer amplification, were obtained. Using immunoSEQ multiplex PCR, the repertoire was profiled, and TCRdb retains in-frame clones only, with some absent. Clone size and the V and J calls come from that table; the DNA yielded D and trimming. The sample lists fewer than 250,000 clones, around 83% occurring once. The length of the CDR3 is 15 residues. Germline V lookup: CDR1 LGHDT, CDR2 YNNKEL (reference sequence). J gave up 2 bases and V 8 bases, and 11 bases lay outside the gene matches. This entry is derived from a study of blood T cell repertoires in COVID-19. Overall study context: Sources were T cells, B-cell-depleted T cells, or PBMCs; the material itself was cDNA or gDNA.

Material for sequencing was peripheral blood. V is TRBV3-1 (or the pseudogene TRBV3-2) and J is TRBJ2-7; 8 nucleotides match TRBD1. The receptor was isolated from a woman in her forties or fifties with acute or convalescent COVID-19. The CDR3 reads CASSRQGLAAYEQYF. In DNA form, the CDR3 reads TGTGCCAGCTCAAGACAGGGGCTTGCGGCCTACGAGCAGTACTTC.